A selection of T cell receptor beta chains follows, all from one sample in a study of blood T cells in healthy people across ages. From the 5' RACE reads, TCRdb called clonotypes with MiXCR, one entry per CDR3 protein. The sample carries 870,000 or so distinct CDR3 sequences, under 30% recorded once. The sequencing sample was made of blood. The origin of the receptors is a woman aged 80 or older in good health. The CDR3 runs from the conserved cysteine through the conserved F or W. The D gene is left open where the match is weak. Only some rows state a clone size, as once, few, many or a class for expanded clones.

cdr3_aa: CSARDVGGSEQFF
cdr3_nt: TGCAGTGCTAGAGATGTAGGGGGGAGTGAGCAGTTCTTC
j_call: TRBJ2-1
clone_size: NA
d_call: NA
v_call: TRBV20-1

cdr3_aa: CASSFRRGGTDTQYF
cdr3_nt: TGTGCCAGCAGTTTTAGGCGGGGGGGCACAGATACGCAGTATTTT
j_call: TRBJ2-3
clone_size: NA
d_call: TRBD2
v_call: TRBV12-3/TRBV12-4

cdr3_aa: CASSQERLAGPGAQYF
cdr3_nt: TGTGCCAGCAGCCAAGAACGCCTAGCGGGGCCTGGGGCCCAGTACTTC
j_call: TRBJ2-5
clone_size: many
d_call: TRBD2
v_call: TRBV3-1

cdr3_aa: CASSPDGTAYNEQFF
cdr3_nt: TGCGCCAGCAGCCCGGACGGGACAGCCTACAATGAGCAGTTCTTC
j_call: TRBJ2-1
clone_size: NA
d_call: TRBD1
v_call: TRBV5-5

cdr3_aa: CASSLAPGFQETQYF
cdr3_nt: TGTGCCAGCAGCCTAGCCCCGGGTTTCCAAGAGACCCAGTACTTC
j_call: TRBJ2-5
clone_size: many
d_call: NA
v_call: TRBV7-9

cdr3_aa: CSARVSLEQFF
cdr3_nt: TGCAGTGCTAGGGTGTCCCTTGAGCAGTTCTTC
j_call: TRBJ2-1
clone_size: many
d_call: NA
v_call: TRBV20-1

cdr3_aa: CASSQVQRFNEQFF
cdr3_nt: TGTGCCAGCAGCCAAGTCCAGCGTTTCAATGAGCAGTTCTTC
j_call: TRBJ2-1
clone_size: many
d_call: NA
v_call: TRBV3-1

cdr3_aa: CASSFSGSVSTDTQYF
cdr3_nt: TGTGCCAGCAGCTTTTCAGGGTCCGTTAGCACAGATACGCAGTATTTT
j_call: TRBJ2-3
clone_size: many
d_call: NA
v_call: TRBV5-5

cdr3_aa: CASSLRQGGGTEAFF
cdr3_nt: TGCGCCAGCAGCTTGCGACAGGGGGGTGGGACTGAAGCTTTCTTT
j_call: TRBJ1-1
clone_size: few
d_call: TRBD1
v_call: TRBV5-1

cdr3_aa: CASSPNRVGIGSYEQYF
cdr3_nt: TGTGCCAGCTCACCGAATAGGGTTGGAATCGGCTCCTACGAGCAGTACTTC
j_call: TRBJ2-7
clone_size: many
d_call: NA
v_call: TRBV18

cdr3_aa: CASSQPGLEPSNTQYF
cdr3_nt: TGCGCCAGCAGCCAACCTGGACTAGAACCTTCGAATACGCAGTATTTT
j_call: TRBJ2-3
clone_size: few
d_call: TRBD2
v_call: TRBV4-1

cdr3_aa: CASTASSYNEQFF
cdr3_nt: TGTGCCAGCACGGCTAGCTCCTACAATGAGCAGTTCTTC
j_call: TRBJ2-1
clone_size: many
d_call: NA
v_call: TRBV7-8

cdr3_aa: CASSATGGWNEQFF
cdr3_nt: TGTGCCAGCAGCGCGACGGGAGGGTGGAATGAGCAGTTCTTC
j_call: TRBJ2-1
clone_size: NA
d_call: TRBD2
v_call: TRBV12-3/TRBV12-4

cdr3_aa: CASSPGQGVPVFSTDTQYF
cdr3_nt: TGTGCCAGCAGTCCGGGACAGGGTGTTCCCGTTTTCAGCACAGATACGCAGTATTTT
j_call: TRBJ2-3
clone_size: once
d_call: TRBD1
v_call: TRBV6-2/TRBV6-3

cdr3_aa: CASSLETGKYTEAFF
cdr3_nt: TGCGCCAGCAGCCTTGAGACAGGTAAATACACTGAAGCTTTCTTT
j_call: TRBJ1-1
clone_size: NA
d_call: NA
v_call: TRBV5-1

cdr3_aa: CASSVPLAGIYNEQFF
cdr3_nt: TGTGCCAGCAGCGTCCCCCTAGCGGGGATCTACAATGAGCAGTTCTTC
j_call: TRBJ2-1
clone_size: many
d_call: TRBD2
v_call: TRBV12-3/TRBV12-4

cdr3_aa: CASSHGQVGSYEQYF
cdr3_nt: TGTGCCAGCAGCCATGGACAGGTGGGGTCCTACGAGCAGTACTTC
j_call: TRBJ2-7
clone_size: many
d_call: TRBD1
v_call: TRBV7-2

cdr3_aa: CASSLGAGGVTGANVLTF
cdr3_nt: TGTGCCAGCAGCTTAGGGGCAGGGGGCGTCACTGGGGCCAACGTCCTGACTTTC
j_call: TRBJ2-6
clone_size: NA
d_call: TRBD1
v_call: TRBV7-9

cdr3_aa: CASSYLAGTNTEAFF
cdr3_nt: TGTGCCAGCAGTTACTTGGCCGGGACGAACACTGAAGCTTTCTTT
j_call: TRBJ1-1
clone_size: NA
d_call: NA
v_call: TRBV6-2/TRBV6-3

cdr3_aa: CASSFVSSYNEQFF
cdr3_nt: TGTGCCAGCAGTTTTGTTAGCTCCTACAATGAGCAGTTCTTC
j_call: TRBJ2-1
clone_size: many
d_call: NA
v_call: TRBV27

cdr3_aa: CASSSGTITGELFF
cdr3_nt: TGCGCCAGCAGCTCAGGGACCATAACCGGGGAGCTGTTTTTT
j_call: TRBJ2-2
clone_size: NA
d_call: NA
v_call: TRBV5-1

cdr3_aa: CANHGGDRDEQYF
cdr3_nt: TGTGCCAACCACGGGGGGGACAGGGACGAGCAGTACTTC
j_call: TRBJ2-7
clone_size: many
d_call: NA
v_call: TRBV21-1

cdr3_aa: CASSLDYNNEQFF
cdr3_nt: TGTGCCAGCAGCTTGGATTACAACAATGAGCAGTTCTTC
j_call: TRBJ2-1
clone_size: many
d_call: NA
v_call: TRBV5-6

cdr3_aa: CSAWGHSNQPQHF
cdr3_nt: TGCAGTGCTTGGGGACACAGCAATCAGCCCCAGCATTTT
j_call: TRBJ1-5
clone_size: many
d_call: NA
v_call: TRBV20-1

cdr3_aa: CASSLGAGGQSYNEQFF
cdr3_nt: TGCGCCAGCAGCTTGGGGGCGGGGGGCCAATCCTACAATGAGCAGTTCTTC
j_call: TRBJ2-1
clone_size: many
d_call: TRBD2
v_call: TRBV5-1

cdr3_aa: CASSGGWLGQPQHF
cdr3_nt: TGTGCCAGCAGCGGGGGGTGGTTGGGTCAGCCCCAGCATTTT
j_call: TRBJ1-5
clone_size: many
d_call: NA
v_call: TRBV9

cdr3_aa: CASSSPAQETQYF
cdr3_nt: TGTGCCAGCAGTTCGCCCGCCCAAGAGACCCAGTACTTC
j_call: TRBJ2-5
clone_size: many
d_call: NA
v_call: TRBV28

cdr3_aa: CATSRSGLTNYGYTF
cdr3_nt: TGTGCCACCAGCAGATCAGGACTTACTAACTATGGCTACACCTTC
j_call: TRBJ1-2
clone_size: many
d_call: NA
v_call: TRBV15

cdr3_aa: CASLGQWGSPLHF
cdr3_nt: TGTGCCAGTCTGGGGCAGTGGGGTTCACCCCTCCACTTT
j_call: TRBJ1-6
clone_size: many
d_call: NA
v_call: TRBV12-3/TRBV12-4